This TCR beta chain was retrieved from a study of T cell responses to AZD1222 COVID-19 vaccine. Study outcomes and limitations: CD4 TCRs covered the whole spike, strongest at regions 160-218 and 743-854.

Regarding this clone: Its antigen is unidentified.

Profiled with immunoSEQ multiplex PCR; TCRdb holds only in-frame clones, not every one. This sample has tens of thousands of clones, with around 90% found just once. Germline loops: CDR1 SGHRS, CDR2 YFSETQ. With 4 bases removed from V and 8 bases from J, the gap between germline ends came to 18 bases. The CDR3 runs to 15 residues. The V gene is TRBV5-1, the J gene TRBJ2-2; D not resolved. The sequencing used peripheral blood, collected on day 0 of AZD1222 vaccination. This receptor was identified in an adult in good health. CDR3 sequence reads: CASSADPARLGELFF. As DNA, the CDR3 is TGCGCCAGCAGCGCGGATCCGGCTCGCCTAGGGGAGCTGTTTTTT.